Sequencing of this T cell receptor (beta chain) was carried out in a study of T cell repertoires in cytomegalovirus infection. TCRdb redid the calling of the reads with MiXCR, one entry per CDR3 protein. The data hold approximately 500,000 distinct CDR3 sequences, with around 35% observed a single time. CDR3 size: 15 residues. The germline CDR1 and CDR2 sequences are MDHEN and SYDVKM. Trimming removed 2 bases at V and 6 bases at J, with 16 bases between. On this clonotype: Its antigen is currently unknown.

This TCR was sampled from a human donor in good health (CMV status not recorded). Some clones in this sample may be carry-over from other donors' samples. The chain employs TRBV28 and TRBJ1-2, with D possibly TRBD1 on 5 matching bases. The material was cultured PBMCs, obtained from culture after CMV antigen stimulation. CDR3 coding DNA: TGTGCCAGCAGTTTACCAAACCTGGGGGGGGATGGCTACACCTTC. It translates to CASSLPNLGGDGYTF.